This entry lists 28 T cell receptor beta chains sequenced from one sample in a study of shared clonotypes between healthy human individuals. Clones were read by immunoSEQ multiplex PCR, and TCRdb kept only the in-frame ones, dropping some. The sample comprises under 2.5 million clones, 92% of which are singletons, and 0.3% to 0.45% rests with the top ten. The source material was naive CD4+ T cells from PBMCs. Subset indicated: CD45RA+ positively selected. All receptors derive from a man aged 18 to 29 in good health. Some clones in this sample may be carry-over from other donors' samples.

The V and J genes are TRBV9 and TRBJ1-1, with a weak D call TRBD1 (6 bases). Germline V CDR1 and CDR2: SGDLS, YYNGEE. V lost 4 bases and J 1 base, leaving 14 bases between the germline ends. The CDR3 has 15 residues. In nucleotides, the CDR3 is TGTGCCAGCAGCACGACGGGACACCGGAACACTGAAGCTTTCTTT. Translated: CASSTTGHRNTEAFF.

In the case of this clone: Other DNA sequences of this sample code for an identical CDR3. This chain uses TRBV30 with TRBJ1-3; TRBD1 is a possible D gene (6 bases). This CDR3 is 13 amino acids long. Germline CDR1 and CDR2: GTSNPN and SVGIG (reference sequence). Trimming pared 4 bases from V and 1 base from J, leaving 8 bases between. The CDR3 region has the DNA TGTGCCTGGATAGGGGGGTCTGGAAACACCATATATTTT. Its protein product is CAWIGGSGNTIYF.

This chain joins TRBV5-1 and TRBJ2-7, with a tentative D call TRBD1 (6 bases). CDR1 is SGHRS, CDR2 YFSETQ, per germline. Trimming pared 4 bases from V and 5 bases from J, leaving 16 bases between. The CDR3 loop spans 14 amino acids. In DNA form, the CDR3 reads TGCGCCAGCAGCGTAATGAACAGGGAAAACGAGCAGTACTTC. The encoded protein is CASSVMNRENEQYF.

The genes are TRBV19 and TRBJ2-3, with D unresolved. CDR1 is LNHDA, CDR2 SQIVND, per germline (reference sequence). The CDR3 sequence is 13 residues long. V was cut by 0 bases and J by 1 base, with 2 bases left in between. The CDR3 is CASSIERTDTQYF. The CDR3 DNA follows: TGTGCCAGTAGTATAGAACGCACAGATACGCAGTATTTT. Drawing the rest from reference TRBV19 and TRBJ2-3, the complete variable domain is DGGITQSPKYLFRKEGQNVTLSCEQNLNHDAMYWYRQDPGQGLRLIYYSQIVNDFQKGDIAEGYSVSREKKESFPLTVTSAQKNPTAFYLCASSIERTDTQYFGPGTRLTVL.

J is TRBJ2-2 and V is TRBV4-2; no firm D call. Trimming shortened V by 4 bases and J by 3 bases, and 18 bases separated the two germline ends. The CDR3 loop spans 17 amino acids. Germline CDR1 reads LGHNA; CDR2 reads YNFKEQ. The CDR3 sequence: CASSLDLLLGDTGELFF. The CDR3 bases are TGTGCCAGCAGCCTAGACCTACTCCTCGGTGACACCGGGGAGCTGTTTTTT.

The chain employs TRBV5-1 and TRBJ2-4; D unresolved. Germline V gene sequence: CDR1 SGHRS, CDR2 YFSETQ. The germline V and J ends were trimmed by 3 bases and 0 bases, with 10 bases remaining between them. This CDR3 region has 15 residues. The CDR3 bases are TGCGCCAGCAGCTGGGATACAGCAGCCAAAAACATTCAGTACTTC. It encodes CASSWDTAAKNIQYF.

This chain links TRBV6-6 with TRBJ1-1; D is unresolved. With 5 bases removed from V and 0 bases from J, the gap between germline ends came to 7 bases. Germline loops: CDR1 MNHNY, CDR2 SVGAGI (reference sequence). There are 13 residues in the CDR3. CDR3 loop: CASSGSLNTEAFF. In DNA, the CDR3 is TGTGCCAGCAGTGGGAGCCTGAACACTGAAGCTTTCTTT.

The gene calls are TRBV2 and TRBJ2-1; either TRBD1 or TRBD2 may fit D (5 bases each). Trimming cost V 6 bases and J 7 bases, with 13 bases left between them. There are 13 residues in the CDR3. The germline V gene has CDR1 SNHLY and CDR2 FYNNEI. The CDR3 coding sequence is TGTGCCAGCAGCACGGGACGAGGGAATGAGCAGTTCTTC. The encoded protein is CASSTGRGNEQFF.

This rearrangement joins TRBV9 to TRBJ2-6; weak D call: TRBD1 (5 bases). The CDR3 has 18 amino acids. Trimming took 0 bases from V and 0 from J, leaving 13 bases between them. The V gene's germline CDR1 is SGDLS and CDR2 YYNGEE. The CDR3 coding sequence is TGTGCCAGCAGCGTAGGTGGACAACGAAACTCTGGGGCCAACGTCCTGACTTTC. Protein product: CASSVGGQRNSGANVLTF. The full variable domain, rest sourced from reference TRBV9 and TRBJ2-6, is DSGVTQTPKHLITATGQRVTLRCSPRSGDLSVYWYQQSLDQGLQFLIQYYNGEERAKGNILERFSAQQFPDLHSELNLSSLELGDSALYFCASSVGGQRNSGANVLTFGAGSRLTVL.

The CDR3 here is CSADPSLEQFF. The CDR3 bases are TGCAGTGCCGACCCGTCCCTAGAGCAGTTCTTC. This rearrangement joins TRBV20-1 to TRBJ2-1; D not resolved. CDR1 is DFQATT, CDR2 SNEGSKA, per germline (reference sequence). The CDR3 spans 11 residues. V was trimmed by 6 bases and J by 10 bases, leaving 13 bases between them.

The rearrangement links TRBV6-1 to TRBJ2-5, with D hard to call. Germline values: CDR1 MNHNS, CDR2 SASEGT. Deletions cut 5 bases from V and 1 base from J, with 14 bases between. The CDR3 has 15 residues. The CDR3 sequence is CASSHPTEFQETQYF. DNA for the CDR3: TGTGCCAGCAGTCACCCGACGGAGTTCCAAGAGACCCAGTACTTC.

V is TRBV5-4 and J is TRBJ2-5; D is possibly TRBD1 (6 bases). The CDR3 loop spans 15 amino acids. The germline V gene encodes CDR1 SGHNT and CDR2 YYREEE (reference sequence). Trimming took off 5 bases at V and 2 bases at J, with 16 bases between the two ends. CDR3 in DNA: TGTGCCAGCAGTTTGTACTCACAGGGACAAGAGACCCAGTACTTC. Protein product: CASSLYSQGQETQYF.

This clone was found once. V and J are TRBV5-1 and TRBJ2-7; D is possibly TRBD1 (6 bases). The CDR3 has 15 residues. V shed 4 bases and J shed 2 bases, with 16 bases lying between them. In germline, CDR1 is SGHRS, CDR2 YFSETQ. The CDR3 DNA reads TGCGCCAGCAGCCAGCTGACAGGCGCGACCTACGAGCAGTACTTC. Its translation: CASSQLTGATYEQYF.

CDR3 sequence reads: CASSLPGTGGLYEQYF. Written as DNA, the CDR3 is TGCGCCAGCAGCTTACCCGGGACAGGGGGCCTTTACGAGCAGTACTTC. The rearrangement joins TRBV5-1 to TRBJ2-7; 12 bases agree with TRBD1. The CDR3 is made up of 16 amino acids. V was pared by 2 bases and J by 4 bases, with 7 bases of the junction left unmatched. CDR1 and CDR2 (germline): SGHRS, YFSETQ.

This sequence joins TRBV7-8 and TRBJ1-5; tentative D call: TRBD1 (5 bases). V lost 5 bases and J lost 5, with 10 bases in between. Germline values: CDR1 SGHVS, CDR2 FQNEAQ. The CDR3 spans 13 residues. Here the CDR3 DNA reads TGTGCCAGCAGCCCCCAGGGTGATCAGCCCCAGCATTTT. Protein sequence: CASSPQGDQPQHF.

The DNA for the CDR3 is TGTGCCAGCAGTGAAAGGGTCAGGGATTCTGGCTACACCTTC. Residues: CASSERVRDSGYTF. The chain joins TRBV25-1 to TRBJ1-2; D is perhaps TRBD1 (5 bases). V lost 2 bases and J lost 7, with 14 bases in between. The CDR3 totals 14 residues. In germline, CDR1 is MGHDK, CDR2 SYGVNS.

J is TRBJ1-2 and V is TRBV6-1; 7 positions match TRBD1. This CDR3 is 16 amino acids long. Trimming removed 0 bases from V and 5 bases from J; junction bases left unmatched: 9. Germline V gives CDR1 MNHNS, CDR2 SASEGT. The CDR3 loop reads CASSEALQGKGYGYTF. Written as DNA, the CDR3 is TGTGCCAGCAGTGAAGCGCTACAGGGGAAAGGGTATGGCTACACCTTC.

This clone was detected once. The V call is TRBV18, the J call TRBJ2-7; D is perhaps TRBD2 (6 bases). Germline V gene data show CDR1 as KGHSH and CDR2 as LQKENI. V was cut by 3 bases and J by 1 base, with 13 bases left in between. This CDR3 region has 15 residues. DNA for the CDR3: TGTGCCAGCTCACCCCGGGGGACTCCATCCTACGAGCAGTACTTC. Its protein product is CASSPRGTPSYEQYF.

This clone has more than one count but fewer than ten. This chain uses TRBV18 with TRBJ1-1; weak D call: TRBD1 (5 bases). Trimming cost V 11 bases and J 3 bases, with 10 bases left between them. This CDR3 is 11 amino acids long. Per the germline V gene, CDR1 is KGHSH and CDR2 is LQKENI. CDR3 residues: CAWGRDTEAFF. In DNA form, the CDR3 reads TGTGCCTGGGGGAGGGACACTGAAGCTTTCTTT. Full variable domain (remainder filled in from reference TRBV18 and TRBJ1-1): NAGVMQNPRHLVRRRGQEARLRCSPMKGHSHVYWYRQLPEEGLKFMVYLQKENIIDESGMPKERFSAEFPKEGPSILRIQQVVRGDSAAYFCAWGRDTEAFFGQGTRLTVV.

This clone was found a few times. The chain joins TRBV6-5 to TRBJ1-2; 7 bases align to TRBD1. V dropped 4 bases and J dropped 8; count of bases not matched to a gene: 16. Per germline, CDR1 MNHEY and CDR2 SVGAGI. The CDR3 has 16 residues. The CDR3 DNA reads TGTGCCAGCAGTTTGGACAGGACCGGGCTGCGGGGGGGCTACACCTTC. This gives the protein CASSLDRTGLRGGYTF.

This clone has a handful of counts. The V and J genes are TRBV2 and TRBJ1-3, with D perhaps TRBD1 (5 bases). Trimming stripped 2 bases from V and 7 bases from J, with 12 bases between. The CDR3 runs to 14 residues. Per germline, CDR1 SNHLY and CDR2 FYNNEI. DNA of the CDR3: TGTGCCAGCAGTGAAATAGAGGGGAGGAACACCATATATTTT. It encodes CASSEIEGRNTIYF.

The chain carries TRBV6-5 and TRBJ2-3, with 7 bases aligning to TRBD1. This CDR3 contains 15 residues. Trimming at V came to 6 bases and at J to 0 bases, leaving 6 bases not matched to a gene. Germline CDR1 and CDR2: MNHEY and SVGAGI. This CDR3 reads CASRILQGSTDTQYF. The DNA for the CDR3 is TGTGCCAGCAGAATCCTACAGGGGAGCACAGATACGCAGTATTTT.

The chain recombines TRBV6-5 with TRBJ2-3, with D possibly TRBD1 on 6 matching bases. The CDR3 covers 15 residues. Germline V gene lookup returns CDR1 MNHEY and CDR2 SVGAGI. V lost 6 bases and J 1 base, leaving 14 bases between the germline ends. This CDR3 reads CASSVRDTGTDTQYF. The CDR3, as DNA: TGTGCCAGCAGCGTTCGGGACACTGGCACAGATACGCAGTATTTT.

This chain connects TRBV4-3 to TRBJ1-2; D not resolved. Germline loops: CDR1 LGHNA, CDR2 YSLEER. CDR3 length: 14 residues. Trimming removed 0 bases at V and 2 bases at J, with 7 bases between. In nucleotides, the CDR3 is TGCGCCAGCAGCCAAGACGGATTAAACTATGGCTACACCTTC. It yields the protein CASSQDGLNYGYTF.

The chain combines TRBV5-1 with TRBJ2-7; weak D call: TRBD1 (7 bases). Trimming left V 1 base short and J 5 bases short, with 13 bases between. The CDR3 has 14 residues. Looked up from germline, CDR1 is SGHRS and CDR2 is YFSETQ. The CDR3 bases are TGCGCCAGCAGCTTGAGGCCCAGGGGGGACGAGCAGTACTTC. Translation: CASSLRPRGDEQYF.

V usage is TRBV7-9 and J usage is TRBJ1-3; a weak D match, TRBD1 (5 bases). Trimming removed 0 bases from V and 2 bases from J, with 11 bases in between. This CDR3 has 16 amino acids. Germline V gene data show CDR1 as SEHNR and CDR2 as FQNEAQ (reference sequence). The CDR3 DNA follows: TGTGCCAGCAGCTTAGCCCTCGCCAGGGCTGGAAACACCATATATTTT. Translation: CASSLALARAGNTIYF.

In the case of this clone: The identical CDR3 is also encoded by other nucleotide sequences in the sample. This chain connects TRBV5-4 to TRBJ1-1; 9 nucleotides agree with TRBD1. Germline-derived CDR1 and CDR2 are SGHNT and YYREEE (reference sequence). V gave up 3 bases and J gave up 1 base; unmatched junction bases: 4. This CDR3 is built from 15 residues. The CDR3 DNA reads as TGTGCCAGCAGCTCCCCGGGACAGGGGAACACTGAAGCTTTCTTT. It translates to CASSSPGQGNTEAFF.

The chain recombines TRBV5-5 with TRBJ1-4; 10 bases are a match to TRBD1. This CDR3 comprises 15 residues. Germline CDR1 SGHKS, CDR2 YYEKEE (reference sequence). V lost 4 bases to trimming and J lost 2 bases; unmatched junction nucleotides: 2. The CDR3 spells CASSLGQGTNEKLFF. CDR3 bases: TGTGCCAGCAGCCTGGGACAGGGGACTAATGAAAAACTGTTTTTT.